Listed below are T cell receptor beta chains from one sample, sequenced in a study of T-cell reconstitution after alpha-beta-depleted transplantation in children. A single record per CDR3 protein comes from TCRdb applying MiXCR to the PCR reads. The sample records 500,000 to 600,000 distinct CDR3 sequences, roughly 27% being singletons. This material consisted of PBMCs, taken before TCRalphabeta/CD19-depleted stem cell transplant. These receptors all stem from a boy younger than two with Wiskott-Aldrich syndrome, due to receive a stem cell transplant. The CDR3 runs from the conserved cysteine through the conserved F or W. Fields, in order: CDR3 length, V gene, D gene, CDR3 protein. A D gene is named only where the DNA matches it firmly.

CDR3 length: 15; V gene: TRBV5-6; D gene: NA; CDR3 protein: CASSLVGGRRETQYF
CDR3 length: 13; V gene: TRBV20-1; D gene: NA; CDR3 protein: CSATDGLNEKLFF
CDR3 length: 15; V gene: TRBV12-3/TRBV12-4; D gene: NA; CDR3 protein: CASSLTGPYNSPLHF
CDR3 length: 14; V gene: TRBV20-1; D gene: TRBD2; CDR3 protein: CSTPGLAGEETQYF
CDR3 length: 16; V gene: TRBV5-1; D gene: NA; CDR3 protein: CASKMVAGPSTDTQYF
CDR3 length: 14; V gene: TRBV5-5; D gene: TRBD1; CDR3 protein: CASTPGQGDFGYTF
CDR3 length: 14; V gene: TRBV20-1; D gene: NA; CDR3 protein: CSARVGGFGQPQHF
CDR3 length: 15; V gene: TRBV5-1; D gene: NA; CDR3 protein: CASSFGRATNEKLFF
CDR3 length: 18; V gene: TRBV5-1; D gene: TRBD1; CDR3 protein: CASSRSGQGSPTNEKLFF
CDR3 length: 10; V gene: TRBV29-1; D gene: TRBD1; CDR3 protein: CSVWDSGYTF
CDR3 length: 17; V gene: TRBV27; D gene: NA; CDR3 protein: CAGSFITGIKTGNEQFF
CDR3 length: 14; V gene: TRBV15; D gene: NA; CDR3 protein: CATSRDLGDGGYTF
CDR3 length: 14; V gene: TRBV20-1; D gene: TRBD1; CDR3 protein: CSAPTGKIAWEQYF
CDR3 length: 12; V gene: TRBV29-1; D gene: TRBD2; CDR3 protein: CSVEGLAVEQFF
CDR3 length: 18; V gene: TRBV20-1; D gene: NA; CDR3 protein: CSAREIKTGSLAYNEQFF
CDR3 length: 16; V gene: TRBV7-2; D gene: TRBD2; CDR3 protein: CASSLFTSGRYNEQFF
CDR3 length: 13; V gene: TRBV5-5; D gene: NA; CDR3 protein: CASSTGVFYEQYF
CDR3 length: 13; V gene: TRBV9; D gene: NA; CDR3 protein: CASSGPLYGEQYF
CDR3 length: 14; V gene: TRBV5-1; D gene: TRBD2; CDR3 protein: CASSLVSGGDAQYF
CDR3 length: 14; V gene: TRBV6-5; D gene: NA; CDR3 protein: CASSYLHSGDEQFF
CDR3 length: 11; V gene: TRBV6-6; D gene: NA; CDR3 protein: CASGDYNEQFF
CDR3 length: 18; V gene: TRBV5-5; D gene: TRBD2; CDR3 protein: CASSLVYLAGVSYNEQFF
CDR3 length: 15; V gene: TRBV29-1; D gene: NA; CDR3 protein: CSVAVGAGANEKLFF
CDR3 length: 15; V gene: TRBV5-1; D gene: NA; CDR3 protein: CASSLDEWQGNEQFF
CDR3 length: 15; V gene: TRBV15; D gene: NA; CDR3 protein: CATSREGSGGYGYTF
CDR3 length: 13; V gene: TRBV9; D gene: NA; CDR3 protein: CASSVGHNYGYTF
CDR3 length: 13; V gene: TRBV28; D gene: NA; CDR3 protein: CASSSTRSYGYTF
CDR3 length: 16; V gene: TRBV10-3; D gene: TRBD2; CDR3 protein: CAISEGPAGAGDTQYF
CDR3 length: 15; V gene: TRBV6-1; D gene: TRBD1; CDR3 protein: CASRSTGGGGQPQHF
CDR3 length: 15; V gene: TRBV20-1; D gene: NA; CDR3 protein: CSARGGGGVYNEQFF
CDR3 length: 16; V gene: TRBV15; D gene: TRBD2; CDR3 protein: CATSRVSSGRANEQFF
CDR3 length: 14; V gene: TRBV12-3/TRBV12-4; D gene: TRBD2; CDR3 protein: CASSPGGAGGQLFF
CDR3 length: 15; V gene: TRBV7-9; D gene: TRBD1; CDR3 protein: CASSPGQDRVTEAFF
CDR3 length: 16; V gene: TRBV7-2; D gene: TRBD2; CDR3 protein: CASSPGLGRAYNEQFF
CDR3 length: 14; V gene: TRBV9; D gene: NA; CDR3 protein: CASSGLASTDTQYF
CDR3 length: 15; V gene: TRBV18; D gene: NA; CDR3 protein: CASSPGPKNTGELFF
CDR3 length: 15; V gene: TRBV6-1; D gene: NA; CDR3 protein: CASSESNGGSYGYTF
CDR3 length: 16; V gene: TRBV5-6; D gene: NA; CDR3 protein: CASSFGEGVFPYEQYF
CDR3 length: 15; V gene: TRBV5-1; D gene: TRBD1; CDR3 protein: CASSRGQVQGETQYF
CDR3 length: 15; V gene: TRBV10-3; D gene: TRBD2; CDR3 protein: CASTARGLADGELFF
CDR3 length: 14; V gene: TRBV7-2; D gene: NA; CDR3 protein: CASSFIGDRETQYF
CDR3 length: 12; V gene: TRBV6-1; D gene: NA; CDR3 protein: CASSGFRQPQHF
CDR3 length: 15; V gene: TRBV6-2/TRBV6-3; D gene: NA; CDR3 protein: CASSKLGYSNQPQHF
CDR3 length: 12; V gene: TRBV29-1; D gene: NA; CDR3 protein: CSVVQTTGELFF
CDR3 length: 15; V gene: TRBV6-2/TRBV6-3; D gene: NA; CDR3 protein: CASSVNRDAKNIQYF
CDR3 length: 14; V gene: TRBV12-3/TRBV12-4; D gene: TRBD1; CDR3 protein: CASSSDRGSYEQYF